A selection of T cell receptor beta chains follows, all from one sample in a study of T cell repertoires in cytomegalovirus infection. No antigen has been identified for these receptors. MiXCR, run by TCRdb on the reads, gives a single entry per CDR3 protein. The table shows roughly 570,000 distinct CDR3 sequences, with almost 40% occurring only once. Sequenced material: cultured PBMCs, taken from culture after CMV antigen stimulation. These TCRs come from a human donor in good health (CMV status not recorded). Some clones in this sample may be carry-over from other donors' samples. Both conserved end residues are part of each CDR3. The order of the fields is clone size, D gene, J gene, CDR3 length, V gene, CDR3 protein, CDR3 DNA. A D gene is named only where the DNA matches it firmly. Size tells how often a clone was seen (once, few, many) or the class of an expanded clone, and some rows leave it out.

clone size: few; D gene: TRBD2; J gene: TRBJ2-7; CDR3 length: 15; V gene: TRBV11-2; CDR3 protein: CASSLVRGETYEQYF; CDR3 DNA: TGTGCCAGCAGCTTAGTGCGGGGGGAAACCTACGAGCAGTACTTC
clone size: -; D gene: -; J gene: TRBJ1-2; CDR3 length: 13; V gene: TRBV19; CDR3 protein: CASSIESTYGYTF; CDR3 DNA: TGTGCCAGTAGTATTGAGAGTACCTATGGCTACACCTTC
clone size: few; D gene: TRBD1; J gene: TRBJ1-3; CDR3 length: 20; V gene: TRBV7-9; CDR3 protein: CASSWKPGGQGLFSGNTIYF; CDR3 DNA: TGTGCCAGCAGCTGGAAACCAGGGGGACAGGGGCTCTTCTCTGGAAACACCATATATTTT
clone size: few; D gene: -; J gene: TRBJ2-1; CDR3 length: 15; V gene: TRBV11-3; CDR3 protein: CASSEGGAYYNEQFF; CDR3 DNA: TGTGCCAGCTCGGAAGGGGGGGCGTACTACAATGAGCAGTTCTTC
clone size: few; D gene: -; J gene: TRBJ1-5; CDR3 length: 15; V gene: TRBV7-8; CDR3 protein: CASSLTGLDNQPQHF; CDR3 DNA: TGTGCCAGCAGCTTAACCGGGTTGGACAATCAGCCCCAGCATTTT
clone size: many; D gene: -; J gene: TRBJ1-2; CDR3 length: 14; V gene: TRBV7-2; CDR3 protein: CASSLASLNYGYTF; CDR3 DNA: TGTGCCAGCAGCCTAGCCAGTCTCAACTATGGCTACACCTTC
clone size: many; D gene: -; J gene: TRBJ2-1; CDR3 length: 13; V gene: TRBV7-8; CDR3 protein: CASRDPTSNEQFF; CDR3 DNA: TGTGCCAGCAGGGACCCGACAAGCAATGAGCAGTTCTTC
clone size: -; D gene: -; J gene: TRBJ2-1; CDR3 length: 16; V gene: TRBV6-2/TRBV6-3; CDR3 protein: CASSGTFGRGKDEQFF; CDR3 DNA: TGTGCCAGCAGTGGTACCTTCGGGCGGGGCAAAGATGAGCAGTTCTTC
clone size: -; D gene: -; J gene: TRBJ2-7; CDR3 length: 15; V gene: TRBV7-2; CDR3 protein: CASSLGGQVGYEQYF; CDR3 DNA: TGTGCCAGCAGCTTAGGTGGCCAGGTCGGCTACGAGCAGTACTTC
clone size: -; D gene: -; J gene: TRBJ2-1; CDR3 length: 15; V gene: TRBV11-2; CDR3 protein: CASSIGRSRMDEQFF; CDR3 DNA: TGTGCCAGCAGCATAGGACGGTCGAGGATGGATGAGCAGTTCTTC
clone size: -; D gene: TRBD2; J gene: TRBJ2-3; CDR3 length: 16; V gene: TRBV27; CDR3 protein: CASILTSGGRTDTQYF; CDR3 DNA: TGTGCCAGCATCCTGACTAGCGGGGGGCGCACAGATACGCAGTATTTT
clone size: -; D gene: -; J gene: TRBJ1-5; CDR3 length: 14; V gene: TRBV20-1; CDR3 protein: CSARDSAEDQPQHF; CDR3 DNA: TGCAGTGCTAGAGATTCGGCAGAAGATCAGCCCCAGCATTTT
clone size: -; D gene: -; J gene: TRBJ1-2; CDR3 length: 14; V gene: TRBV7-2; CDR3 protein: CASSLSITAYGYTF; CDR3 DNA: TGTGCCAGCAGCTTATCTATAACGGCCTATGGCTACACCTTC
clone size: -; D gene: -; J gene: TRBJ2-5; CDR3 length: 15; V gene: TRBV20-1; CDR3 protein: CSAYWMRPNQETQYF; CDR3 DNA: TGCAGTGCTTACTGGATGCGACCTAACCAAGAGACCCAGTACTTC
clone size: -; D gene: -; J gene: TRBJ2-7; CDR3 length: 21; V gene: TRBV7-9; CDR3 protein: CASSLVRMSGGRTAKKYEQYF; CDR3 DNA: TGTGCCAGCAGCTTAGTAAGAATGTCGGGGGGCAGGACAGCCAAGAAATACGAGCAGTACTTC
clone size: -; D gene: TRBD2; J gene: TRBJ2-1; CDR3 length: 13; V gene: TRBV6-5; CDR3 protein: CASRLAARDEQFF; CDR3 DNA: TGTGCCAGCAGACTAGCGGCAAGAGATGAGCAGTTCTTC
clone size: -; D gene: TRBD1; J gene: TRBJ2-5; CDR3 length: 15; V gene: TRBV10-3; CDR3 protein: CAISERGQKQETQYF; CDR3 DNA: TGTGCCATCAGTGAAAGGGGACAGAAACAAGAGACCCAGTACTTC
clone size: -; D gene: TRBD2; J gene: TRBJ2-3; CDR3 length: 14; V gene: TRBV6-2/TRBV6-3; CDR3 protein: CASSRQAGGATQYF; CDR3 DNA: TGTGCCAGCAGTAGGCAAGCGGGAGGGGCTACGCAGTATTTT
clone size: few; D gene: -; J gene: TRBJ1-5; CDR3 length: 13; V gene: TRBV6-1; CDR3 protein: CASRKNSNQPQHF; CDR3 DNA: TGTGCCAGCAGGAAAAATAGCAATCAGCCCCAGCATTTT
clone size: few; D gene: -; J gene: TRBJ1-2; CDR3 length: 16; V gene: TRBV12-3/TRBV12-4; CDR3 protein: CASSLLAWGLNYGYTF; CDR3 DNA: TGTGCCAGCAGTTTACTCGCTTGGGGCCTCAACTATGGCTACACCTTC
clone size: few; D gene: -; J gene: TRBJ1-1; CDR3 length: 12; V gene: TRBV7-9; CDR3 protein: CASSFGRIEAFF; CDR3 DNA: TGTGCCAGCAGCTTCGGACGGATAGAAGCTTTCTTT
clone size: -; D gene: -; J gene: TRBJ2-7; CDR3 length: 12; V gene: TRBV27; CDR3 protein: CASKAGSYEQYF; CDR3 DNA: TGTGCCAGCAAGGCCGGCTCCTACGAGCAGTACTTC
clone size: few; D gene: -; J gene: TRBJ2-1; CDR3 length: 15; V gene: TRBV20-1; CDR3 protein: CSARDVGTAYNEQFF; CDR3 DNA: TGCAGTGCTAGAGATGTGGGGACCGCCTACAATGAGCAGTTCTTC
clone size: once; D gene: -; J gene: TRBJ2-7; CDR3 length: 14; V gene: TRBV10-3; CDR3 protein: CATSGTTSSYEQYF; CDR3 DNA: TGTGCCACCAGCGGGACAACGAGCTCCTACGAGCAGTACTTC
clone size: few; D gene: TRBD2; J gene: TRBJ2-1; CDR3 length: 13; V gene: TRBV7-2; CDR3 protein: CASSGRAGGEQFF; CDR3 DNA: TGTGCCAGCAGCGGGAGGGCCGGAGGAGAGCAGTTCTTC
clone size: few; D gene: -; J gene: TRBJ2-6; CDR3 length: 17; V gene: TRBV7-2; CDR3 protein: CASSSLGGAGGANVLTF; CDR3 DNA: TGTGCCAGCAGCTCCTTGGGGGGGGCTGGTGGGGCCAACGTCCTGACTTTC
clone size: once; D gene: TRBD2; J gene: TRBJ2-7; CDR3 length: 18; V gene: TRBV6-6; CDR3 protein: CASSYSASGGAPAYEQYF; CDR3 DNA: TGTGCCAGCAGTTACTCGGCTAGCGGGGGGGCTCCAGCCTACGAGCAGTACTTC
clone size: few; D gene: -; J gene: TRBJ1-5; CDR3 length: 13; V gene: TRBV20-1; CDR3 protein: CSARAAENQPQHF; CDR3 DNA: TGCAGTGCTAGAGCCGCGGAGAATCAGCCCCAGCATTTT
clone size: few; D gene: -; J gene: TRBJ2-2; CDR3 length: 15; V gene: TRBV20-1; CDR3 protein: CSASPAPRGLGELFF; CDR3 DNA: TGCAGTGCCAGCCCCGCCCCGCGGGGTCTGGGGGAGCTGTTTTTT
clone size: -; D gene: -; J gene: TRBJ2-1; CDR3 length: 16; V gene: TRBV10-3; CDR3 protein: CAISRKGITSYNEQFF; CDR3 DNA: TGTGCCATCTCCCGGAAGGGGATAACCTCCTACAATGAGCAGTTCTTC
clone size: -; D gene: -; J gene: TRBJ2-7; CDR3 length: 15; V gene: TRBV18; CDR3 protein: CASSPIDRISYEQYF; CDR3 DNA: TGTGCCAGCTCACCCATTGACAGGATATCCTACGAGCAGTACTTC
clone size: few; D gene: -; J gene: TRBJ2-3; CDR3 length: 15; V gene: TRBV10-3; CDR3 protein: CAISERLASTDTQYF; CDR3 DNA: TGTGCCATCAGTGAGCGGCTAGCGAGCACAGATACGCAGTATTTT
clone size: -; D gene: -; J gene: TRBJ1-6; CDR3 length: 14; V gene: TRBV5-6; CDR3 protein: CASSSRDAYSPLHF; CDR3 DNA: TGTGCCAGCAGCTCCCGGGACGCCTATTCACCCCTCCACTTT
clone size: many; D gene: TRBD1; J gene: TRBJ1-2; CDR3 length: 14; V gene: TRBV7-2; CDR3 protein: CASSLGTGNGGYTF; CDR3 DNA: TGTGCCAGCAGCTTAGGGACAGGGAATGGTGGCTACACCTTC
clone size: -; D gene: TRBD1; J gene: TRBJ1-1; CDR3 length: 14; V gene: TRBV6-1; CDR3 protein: CASSEQGGDTEAFF; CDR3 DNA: TGTGCCAGCAGTGAACAGGGGGGAGACACTGAAGCTTTCTTT
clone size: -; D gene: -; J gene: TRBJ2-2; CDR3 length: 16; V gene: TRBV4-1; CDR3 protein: CASSLRAGSNTGELFF; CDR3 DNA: TGCGCCAGCAGCCTGAGGGCAGGATCGAACACCGGGGAGCTGTTTTTT
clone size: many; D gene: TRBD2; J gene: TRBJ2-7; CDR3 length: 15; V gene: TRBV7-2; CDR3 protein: CASSALAGSFYEQYF; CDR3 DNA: TGTGCCAGCAGCGCTTTAGCGGGGTCTTTCTACGAGCAGTACTTC
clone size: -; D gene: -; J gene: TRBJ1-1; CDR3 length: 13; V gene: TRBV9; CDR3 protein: CASSVAGAREAFF; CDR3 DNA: TGTGCCAGCAGCGTAGCAGGGGCACGTGAAGCTTTCTTT
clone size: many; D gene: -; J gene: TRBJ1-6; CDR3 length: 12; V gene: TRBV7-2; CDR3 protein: CASSTYNSPLHF; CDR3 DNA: TGTGCCAGCAGCACGTATAATTCACCCCTCCACTTT
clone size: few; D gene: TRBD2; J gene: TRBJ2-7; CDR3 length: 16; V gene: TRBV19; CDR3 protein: CASSITSGVSSYEQYF; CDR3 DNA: TGTGCCAGTAGTATTACTAGCGGGGTAAGCTCCTACGAGCAGTACTTC
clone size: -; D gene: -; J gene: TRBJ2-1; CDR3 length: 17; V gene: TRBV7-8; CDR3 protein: CASSSFPRRSSYNEQFF; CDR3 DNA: TGTGCCAGCAGCTCCTTCCCCCGAAGGAGCTCCTACAATGAGCAGTTCTTC
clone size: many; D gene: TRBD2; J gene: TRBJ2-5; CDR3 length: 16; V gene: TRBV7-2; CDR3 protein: CASSSMGLAGQETQYF; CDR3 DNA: TGTGCCAGCAGCTCAATGGGACTAGCGGGCCAAGAGACCCAGTACTTC